This TCR beta chain derives from a study of T cell responses to AZD1222 COVID-19 vaccine. Broader study findings: The sample set comprised mostly white British donors with more females, and clonal diversity was possibly underestimated. The number of AZD1222 recipients seropositive at baseline was only six.

A few counts support this clone. Its antigen is still unknown. Germline CDR1 and CDR2: MDHEN and SYDVKM. The CDR3 consists of 14 residues. Germline trimming cut 2 bases from V and 6 bases from J; bases unmatched to any gene: 6. Measured with immunoSEQ multiplex PCR; TCRdb has only the in-frame clones, and not every one. The table lists over 150,000 clones, approximately 93% of them singletons. The TCR originated in an adult who received the AZD1222 COVID-19 vaccine. The V gene is TRBV28, the J gene TRBJ1-2; 7 bases are shared with TRBD1. The sample was peripheral blood, taken 28 days after the second AZD1222 dose. The CDR3 nucleotides read TGTGCCAGCAGTTTACGTGGCCAGGGGGATGGCTACACCTTC. This gives the protein CASSLRGQGDGYTF.